The 12 T cell receptor beta chains below all came from one sample that was sequenced in a study of T cell changes during pregnancy in multiple sclerosis (dated by TCRdb to about 2019). The receptor library was made with the immunoSEQ multiplex PCR assay. TCRdb took this table from immuneACCESS and kept in-frame rearrangements with V and J called. Such tables lack part of the clones; where checked against another copy, unresolved V genes explain under half of the gap, and the rest is unexplained. This sample is represented by around 56,000 clones; 75% to 90% of them were singletons. Clones ranked in the top ten supply around 0.38% of the sample. The starting material was CD4+ T cells from peripheral blood mononuclear cells, obtained in the third trimester of pregnancy. The receptors come from a female donor with multiple sclerosis, enrolled in a pregnancy study.

The chain links TRBV6-5 to TRBJ2-5; TRBD2 matches 7 bases. The germline gives CDR1 MNHEY, CDR2 SVGAGI. J lost 1 base, V lost 5 bases, and 7 bases had no gene match. The CDR3 sequence is 15 residues long. The CDR3 nucleotides read TGTGCCAGCAGTCCCCCCAAGCGGGGCCAAGAGACCCAGTACTTC. This encodes CASSPPKRGQETQYF.

The chain combines TRBV5-6 with TRBJ1-5, with unresolved D. Germline V gene lookup returns CDR1 SGHDT and CDR2 YYEEEE. V was pared by 0 bases and J by 16 bases, with 20 bases between. The CDR3 spans 14 residues. This chain's CDR3 is CASSLGLSEATKHF. As DNA, the CDR3 is TGTGCCAGCAGCTTGGGTTTGTCGGAGGCGACCAAACATTTT.

This clone was counted once. This sequence joins TRBV18 and TRBJ1-1; 10 bases line up with TRBD1. The trim removed 2 bases at V and 1 base at J, leaving 10 bases unmatched. The CDR3 loop spans 18 amino acids. In germline, CDR1 is KGHSH, CDR2 LQKENI. The CDR3: CASSPRLGQGLENTEAFF. The CDR3 coding sequence is TGTGCCAGCTCACCAAGATTGGGACAGGGGTTGGAGAACACTGAAGCTTTCTTT.

The chain employs TRBV2 and TRBJ2-3, with 9 bases matching TRBD2. This CDR3 contains 14 residues. Trimming took 10 bases from V and 8 from J; bases not matched to a gene: 13. Germline V CDR1 and CDR2: SNHLY, FYNNEI. In DNA, the CDR3 is TGTGCCACCGCGGGGGGGGCCCGCGCTAGTACGCAGTATTTT. It is translated as CATAGGARASTQYF.

This chain uses TRBV19 with TRBJ2-3; 8 bases are a match to TRBD2. J was trimmed by 2 bases and V by 6 bases; bases with no gene match: 7. Per germline, CDR1 LNHDA and CDR2 SQIVND (reference sequence). This CDR3 is built from 15 residues. In nucleotides, the CDR3 is TGTGCCAGTAGCAACCAGCGGGAGTTCACAGATACGCAGTATTTT. Protein sequence: CASSNQREFTDTQYF.

The chain has TRBV19 and TRBJ1-1, with 7 bases aligning to TRBD1. Germline V gene sequence: CDR1 LNHDA, CDR2 SQIVND (reference sequence). The CDR3 loop spans 17 amino acids. Unmatched junction bases numbered 13, after V lost 6 bases and J lost 0 bases. Written as DNA, the CDR3 is TGTGCCAGTAGCAAACAACAGGGGTTGGGGGTGAACACTGAAGCTTTCTTT. Translated, it gives CASSKQQGLGVNTEAFF.

DNA of the CDR3: TGTGCCAGCAGCTTACAAGCGTGGCCTTCCGAGCAGTACTTC. It yields the protein CASSLQAWPSEQYF. The chain uses TRBV11-1 and TRBJ2-7, with D hard to call. The CDR3 loop spans 14 amino acids. Germline V gene lookup returns CDR1 SGHAT and CDR2 FQDESV (reference sequence). Trimming removed 2 bases at V and 6 bases at J, with 14 bases between.

CDR3 DNA: TGTGCCAACACAGGGGAAGAGACCCAGTACTTC. Protein: CANTGEETQYF. V and J are TRBV2 and TRBJ2-5, with 7 bases aligning to TRBD1. The junction had 2 bases not matched to a gene; V was cut back by 10 bases and J by 3 bases. CDR3 length: 11 amino acids. Germline assignment: CDR1 SNHLY and CDR2 FYNNEI.

The chain links TRBV7-9 to TRBJ2-4; the match to TRBD1 covers 11 bases. Trimming removed 5 bases from V and 7 bases from J; junction bases left unmatched: 13. CDR1 is SEHNR, CDR2 FQNEAQ, per germline (reference sequence). The CDR3 is 17 amino acids. As DNA, the CDR3 is TGTGCCAGCAGCACGCGAGGGGGACAGGGGGTCGATAACATTCAGTACTTC. Translating it yields CASSTRGGQGVDNIQYF.

The V call is TRBV10-1, the J call TRBJ2-7; 7 bases are a match to TRBD2. Germline V gene lookup returns CDR1 WNHNN and CDR2 SYGVQD (reference sequence). The CDR3 sequence is 13 residues long. V was clipped by 2 bases and J by 2 bases; unmatched bases: 0. CDR3 nucleotides: TGCGCCAGCAGTGAGGCGGGGGCCTACGAGCAGTACTTC. Translation gives CASSEAGAYEQYF.

V gene TRBV25-1 combines with J gene TRBJ2-1; possibly TRBD1 for D (5 bases). The V gene lost 3 bases and the J gene lost 0 bases, with 12 bases spanning the gap. Germline-derived CDR1 and CDR2 are MGHDK and SYGVNS. This CDR3 has 16 amino acids. CDR3 residues: CASSDTTGSSYNEQFF. CDR3 in DNA: TGTGCCAGCAGTGACACCACAGGAAGCTCCTACAATGAGCAGTTCTTC.

The chain joins TRBV29-1 to TRBJ1-5; unclear D gene. Trimming pared 3 bases from V and 2 bases from J, leaving 11 bases between. Germline CDR1 and CDR2: SQVTM and ANQGSEA. The CDR3 runs to 14 residues. The CDR3 protein is CSVEEGGGNQPQHF. In nucleotides, the CDR3 is TGCAGCGTTGAGGAGGGCGGCGGCAATCAGCCCCAGCATTTT.